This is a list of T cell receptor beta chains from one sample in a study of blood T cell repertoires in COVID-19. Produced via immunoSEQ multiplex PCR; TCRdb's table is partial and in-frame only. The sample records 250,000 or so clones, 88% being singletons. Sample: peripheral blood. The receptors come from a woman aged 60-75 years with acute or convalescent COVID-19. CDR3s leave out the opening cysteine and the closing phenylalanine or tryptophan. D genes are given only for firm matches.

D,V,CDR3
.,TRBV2,ASSGQGGSSQPQH
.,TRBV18,ASSAQGRSDTEAF
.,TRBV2,ASSDRNYGYT
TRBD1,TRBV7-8,ASSFQGAGELF
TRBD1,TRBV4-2,ASSQGTGGGNQPQH
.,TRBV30,AWGKTPNTEAF
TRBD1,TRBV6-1,ASSEWAGGMSQTQY
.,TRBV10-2,ASSDLREGNTEAF
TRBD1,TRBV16,ASSSWTGGVFNSPLH
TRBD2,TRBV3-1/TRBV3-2,ASSQAFGGGTQY
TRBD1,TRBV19,ASSDGQVVTEAF
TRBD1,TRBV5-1,ASSLVGGDTEAF
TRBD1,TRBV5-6,ASSGDRGDGYT
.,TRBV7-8,ASSLPRGSRDNEKLF
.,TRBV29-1,SVEGGEDTQY
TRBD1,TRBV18,ASSPSGGAWGNTIY
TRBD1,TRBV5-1,ASSLEGRGHYGYT
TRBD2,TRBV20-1,SASKASGSRNEQF
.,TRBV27,ASSLAWRAYEQY
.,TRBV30,AWSVSWNTEAF
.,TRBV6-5,ASRGQSSAYEQY
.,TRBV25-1,ASSESRSYNEQF
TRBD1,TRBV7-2,ASSKTPDRGYEQY
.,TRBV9,ASSGRLGGADTQY
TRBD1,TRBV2,ASSAPVYPPVTGNNEQF
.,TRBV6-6,ASREGGGIQY
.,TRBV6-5,ASSYQRLASGNTIY
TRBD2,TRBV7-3,ASSSPRAQQRGNNNEQF
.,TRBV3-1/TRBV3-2,ASSQVNSSPYEQY
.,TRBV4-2,ASSQERTGTYGYT
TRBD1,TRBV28,ASSNRDRGRTYNSPLH
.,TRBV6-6,ASSHMGRGETEAF
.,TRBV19,AIADTNTGELF
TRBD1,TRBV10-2,ASSQGQHYEQY